This is a list of T cell receptor beta chains from one sample in a study of blood T cell repertoires in COVID-19. Profiling relied on immunoSEQ multiplex PCR, and the TCRdb table lists in-frame clones only, not all of them. The sample yields 110,000 to 150,000 clones, about nine tenths seen once. Sequenced: PBMCs or T cells enriched from blood (not recorded which). Receptors were obtained from a man aged 50-59 years who had recovered from COVID-19. The conserved cysteine and the conserved F or W are not part of the CDR3 here. D genes are given only for firm matches.

d_gene: TRBD2; v_gene: TRBV10-1; j_gene: TRBJ2-5; len: 12; CDR3aa: ATLAGGREETQY
d_gene: TRBD1; v_gene: TRBV28; j_gene: TRBJ1-2; len: 13; CDR3aa: ASRAGTEYFYGYT
d_gene: TRBD2; v_gene: TRBV27; j_gene: TRBJ2-7; len: 16; CDR3aa: ASSPRTSGRAYPYEQY
d_gene: NA; v_gene: TRBV6-2/TRBV6-3; j_gene: TRBJ1-5; len: 10; CDR3aa: ASSYSSQPQH
d_gene: NA; v_gene: TRBV6-6; j_gene: TRBJ2-7; len: 12; CDR3aa: ASSYLGWNYEQY
d_gene: NA; v_gene: TRBV29-1; j_gene: TRBJ1-1; len: 12; CDR3aa: SVTQFLRNTEAF
d_gene: NA; v_gene: TRBV30; j_gene: TRBJ2-5; len: 12; CDR3aa: AWRDRGSGETQY
d_gene: TRBD1; v_gene: TRBV20-1; j_gene: TRBJ1-2; len: 10; CDR3aa: SASGRGQGYT
d_gene: NA; v_gene: TRBV15; j_gene: TRBJ1-2; len: 16; CDR3aa: ATSREETSVGEGYGYT
d_gene: TRBD2; v_gene: TRBV29-1; j_gene: TRBJ2-3; len: 15; CDR3aa: SVAGGTSGVSTDTQY
d_gene: TRBD1; v_gene: TRBV4-3; j_gene: TRBJ2-1; len: 15; CDR3aa: ASSQGVGTGITNEQF
d_gene: NA; v_gene: TRBV23-1; j_gene: TRBJ1-2; len: 15; CDR3aa: ASSQIRKLTPNYGYT
d_gene: TRBD2; v_gene: TRBV7-2; j_gene: TRBJ2-2; len: 14; CDR3aa: ASSLSGSRDTGELF
d_gene: NA; v_gene: TRBV5-4; j_gene: TRBJ2-2; len: 13; CDR3aa: ASSLASGGIRELF
d_gene: TRBD1; v_gene: TRBV7-8; j_gene: TRBJ2-3; len: 12; CDR3aa: ASSLDRGYDTQY
d_gene: TRBD1; v_gene: TRBV3-1/TRBV3-2; j_gene: TRBJ1-6; len: 13; CDR3aa: ASSQADRDHSPLH
d_gene: TRBD2; v_gene: TRBV30; j_gene: TRBJ2-7; len: 12; CDR3aa: AWSPMREGGEQY
d_gene: NA; v_gene: TRBV7-2; j_gene: TRBJ2-5; len: 12; CDR3aa: ASSFQGGEETQY
d_gene: NA; v_gene: TRBV11-3; j_gene: TRBJ1-1; len: 12; CDR3aa: ASSRDRWNTEAF
d_gene: TRBD2; v_gene: TRBV7-8; j_gene: TRBJ2-2; len: 12; CDR3aa: ASSPPQRGRELF
d_gene: NA; v_gene: TRBV6-2/TRBV6-3; j_gene: TRBJ1-5; len: 11; CDR3aa: ASSRAKNQPQH